The 9 T cell receptor beta chains listed next were all sequenced from one sample in a study of CD8 T cells in ankylosing spondylitis. TCRdb reprocessed the 5' RACE reads via MiXCR and lists one record per CDR3 protein. The sample has over 75,000 distinct CDR3 sequences; approximately 9% are singletons. The sample was blood, either unsorted or a sorted T cell fraction (not recorded which). These receptor sequences come from a male donor with ankylosing spondylitis or in good health (not recorded which).

The sample holds many counts of this clonotype. The rearrangement joins TRBV7-9 to TRBJ2-2; D gene ambiguous. Germline CDR1 reads SEHNR; CDR2 reads FQNEAQ (reference sequence). This CDR3 region has 16 residues. V was cut by 1 base and J by 4 bases, with 13 bases left in between. The CDR3 spells CASSLVGQDFTGELFF. Written as DNA, the CDR3 is TGTGCCAGCAGCTTAGTCGGCCAGGATTTCACCGGGGAGCTGTTTTTT. The full variable domain, its missing parts supplied by reference TRBV7-9 and TRBJ2-2, is DTGVSQNPRHKITKRGQNVTFRCDPISEHNRLYWYRQTLGQGPEFLTYFQNEAQLEKSRLLSDRFSAERPKGSFSTLEIQRTEQGDSAMYLCASSLVGQDFTGELFFGEGSRLTVL.

This clonotype was detected many times. The gene calls are TRBV6-7 and TRBJ1-4; unclear D gene. TRBV6-7 belongs to the ORF category, with a function that is uncertain. This CDR3 is 15 amino acids long. Deletions cut 6 bases from V and 6 bases from J, with 17 bases between. For the CDR3, the DNA is TGTGCCAGCAGCCACGAGCAGGTCGCCCATGAAAAACTGTTTTTT. Translating gives CASSHEQVAHEKLFF.

The gene calls are TRBV27 and TRBJ2-3, with 8 bases matching TRBD2. This CDR3 is 18 amino acids long. The V gene end was trimmed by 3 bases and the J gene end by 0 bases; junction bases not matched to a gene: 11. Germline CDR1 is MNHEY and CDR2 is SMNVEV (reference sequence). Here the CDR3 reads CASSFPSGAGVSTDTQYF. Written as DNA, the CDR3 is TGTGCCAGCAGTTTCCCCTCAGGAGCGGGGGTTAGCACAGATACGCAGTATTTT.

This clonotype was observed at least ten times. The V call is TRBV20-1, the J call TRBJ1-6; D call uncertain. The V gene's germline CDR1 is DFQATT and CDR2 SNEGSKA (reference sequence). The V end lost 3 bases, the J end lost 6 bases, and 12 bases lay between the germline ends. The CDR3 is 14 residues long. CDR3 nucleotide sequence: TGCAGTGCTAGTCGGGATTCTACTAATTCACCCCTCCACTTT. Translating it yields CSASRDSTNSPLHF.

The sample holds many counts of this clonotype. The DNA for the CDR3 is TGTGCCAGCAGTTTGCAGGGGTGGAACGAGCAGTACTTC. It specifies CASSLQGWNEQYF. V gene TRBV12-3 or TRBV12-4 combines with J gene TRBJ2-7, with a possible D match to TRBD1 (6 bases). V was shortened by 3 bases and J by 5 bases, with 11 bases between the two germline ends. The CDR3 length is 13 residues.

This clonotype was detected ten times or more. The chain has TRBV7-8 and TRBJ2-3; D gene ambiguous. CDR3 length: 12 residues. V was trimmed by 2 bases and J by 3 bases, leaving 3 bases between them. Germline V CDR1 and CDR2: SGHVS, FQNEAQ. In nucleotides, the CDR3 is TGTGCCAGCAGCTTATTTACAGATACGCAGTATTTT. It specifies CASSLFTDTQYF.

At least ten counts were recorded for this clonotype. V is TRBV20-1 and J is TRBJ1-2; tentatively, D is TRBD1 (6 bases). CDR3 size: 15 residues. The germline CDR1 and CDR2 sequences are DFQATT and SNEGSKA (reference sequence). V was cut by 0 bases and J by 0 bases, with 11 bases left in between. The CDR3 reads CSARDTGQSNYGYTF. The CDR3 DNA reads as TGCAGTGCTAGAGATACAGGACAGTCTAACTATGGCTACACCTTC.

V and J are TRBV27 and TRBJ2-1; 9 nucleotides agree with TRBD2. V shed 5 bases and J 3 bases; nucleotides not matched to a gene: 8. There are 16 residues in the CDR3. Germline assignment: CDR1 MNHEY and CDR2 SMNVEV (reference sequence). CDR3 in DNA: TGTGCCAGCAGTCCCTTGGCTAGCGGGGTCTACAATGAGCAGTTCTTC. Amino acid sequence: CASSPLASGVYNEQFF.

V gene TRBV4-2 combines with J gene TRBJ2-4, with D unresolved. CDR1 is LGHNA and CDR2 is YNFKEQ in the germline V gene. The ends were cut back, 1 base at V and 4 bases at J, with 14 bases in the middle. The CDR3 is made up of 16 amino acids. The CDR3 region is CASSQGIIGQKNIQYF. CDR3 bases: TGTGCCAGCAGCCAAGGGATAATAGGCCAGAAAAACATTCAGTACTTC.